This T cell receptor beta chain was found in a study of beta chain features in type 1 diabetes. TCRB transcripts that were expressed got sequenced, as all of the isolated RNA had been reverse transcribed. Only in-frame clones appear in the TCRdb table, and some are missing; sequencing was by immunoSEQ multiplex PCR. The data hold 350,000 to 400,000 clones, with approximately 16% observed a single time. Regarding this clone: Its antigen is still unknown.

Study-wide results and limits: Comparison showed that naive, central memory and Treg TCRB repertoires appeared more similar among patients than among healthy donors.

Germline CDR1 reads SGHNT; CDR2 reads YYREEE (reference sequence). The CDR3 runs 16 residues. V lost 4 bases and J lost 5, with 21 bases in between. This TCR came from a woman younger than 35 in good health. This chain joins TRBV5-4 and TRBJ1-1; D is possibly TRBD1 (6 bases). The source material was naive CD4+ T cells from blood. The CDR3 nucleotides read TGTGCCAGCAGCCCGGACCTGGACAGACCGGGGACTGAAGCTTTCTTT. Its protein product is CASSPDLDRPGTEAFF.